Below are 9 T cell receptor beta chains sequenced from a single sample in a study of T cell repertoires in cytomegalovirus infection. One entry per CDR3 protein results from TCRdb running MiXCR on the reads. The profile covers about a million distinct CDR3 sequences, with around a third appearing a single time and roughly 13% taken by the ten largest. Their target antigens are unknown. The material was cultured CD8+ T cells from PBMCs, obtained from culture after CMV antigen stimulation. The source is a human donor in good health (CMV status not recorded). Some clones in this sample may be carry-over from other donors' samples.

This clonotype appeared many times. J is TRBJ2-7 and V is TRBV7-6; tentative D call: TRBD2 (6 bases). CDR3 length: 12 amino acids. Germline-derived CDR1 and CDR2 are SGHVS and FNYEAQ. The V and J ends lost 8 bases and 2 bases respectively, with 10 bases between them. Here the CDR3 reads CASWDSPYEQYF. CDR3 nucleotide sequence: TGTGCCAGCTGGGACTCTCCCTACGAGCAGTACTTC.

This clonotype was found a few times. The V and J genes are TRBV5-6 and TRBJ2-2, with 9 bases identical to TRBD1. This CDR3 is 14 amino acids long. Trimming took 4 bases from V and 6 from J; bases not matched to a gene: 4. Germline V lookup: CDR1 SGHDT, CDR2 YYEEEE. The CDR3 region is CASSPRQGAGELFF. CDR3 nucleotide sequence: TGTGCCAGCAGCCCGCGACAGGGGGCCGGGGAGCTGTTTTTT.

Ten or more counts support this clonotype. This CDR3 reads CASSRSREGRGYEQFF. CDR3 bases: TGTGCCAGCAGCCGTTCTCGCGAAGGGCGAGGATATGAGCAGTTCTTC. The chain employs TRBV7-6 and TRBJ2-1; no firm D call. The ends were cut back, 5 bases at V and 8 bases at J, with 22 bases in the middle. The CDR3 consists of 16 residues. CDR1 SGHVS and CDR2 FNYEAQ come from the germline V gene.

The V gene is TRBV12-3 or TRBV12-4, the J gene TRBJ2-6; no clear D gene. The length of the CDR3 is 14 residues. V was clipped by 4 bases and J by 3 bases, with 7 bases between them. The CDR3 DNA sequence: TGTGCCAGCAGTTACCCCTTTGGGGCCAACGTCCTGACTTTC. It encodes CASSYPFGANVLTF.

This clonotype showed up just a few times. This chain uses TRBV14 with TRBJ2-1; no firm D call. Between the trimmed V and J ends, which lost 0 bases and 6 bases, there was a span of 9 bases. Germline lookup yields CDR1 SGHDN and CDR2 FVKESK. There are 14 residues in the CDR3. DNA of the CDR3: TGTGCCAGCAGCCAAGATAGTAGCTTCAATGAGCAGTTCTTC. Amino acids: CASSQDSSFNEQFF.

CDR3 in amino acids: CAIGASGALDNEQFF. For the CDR3, the DNA is TGTGCCATCGGGGCTAGCGGGGCGCTGGACAATGAGCAGTTCTTC. The chain has TRBV10-3 and TRBJ2-1, with 9 bases lining up with TRBD2. Germline V gene data show CDR1 as ENHRY and CDR2 as SYGVKD. The trim removed 8 bases at V and 5 bases at J, leaving 10 bases unmatched. The CDR3 covers 15 residues.

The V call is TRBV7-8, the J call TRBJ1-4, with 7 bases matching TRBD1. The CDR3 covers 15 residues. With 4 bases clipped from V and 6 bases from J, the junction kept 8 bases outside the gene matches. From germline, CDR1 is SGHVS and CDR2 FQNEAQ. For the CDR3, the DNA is TGTGCCAGCAGCTCTTCCCGGGACAGATATGAAAAACTGTTTTTT. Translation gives CASSSSRDRYEKLFF.

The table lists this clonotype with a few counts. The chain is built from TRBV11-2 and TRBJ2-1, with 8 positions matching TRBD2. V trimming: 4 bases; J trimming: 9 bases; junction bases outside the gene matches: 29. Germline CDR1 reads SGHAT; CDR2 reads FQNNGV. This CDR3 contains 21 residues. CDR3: CASSSTGTGTRHEQSPGEQFF. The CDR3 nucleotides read TGTGCCAGCAGCTCTACTGGAACCGGGACTAGGCATGAACAATCCCCGGGTGAGCAGTTCTTC.

CDR3 amino acids: CSDLTGPETQYF. CDR3 nucleotides: TGCAGTGACCTTACAGGTCCAGAGACCCAGTACTTC. V usage is TRBV20-1 and J usage is TRBJ2-5; maybe TRBD1 (5 bases). V lost 7 bases to trimming and J lost 4 bases, with 13 bases between them. Germline V gene sequence: CDR1 DFQATT, CDR2 SNEGSKA (reference sequence). The CDR3 covers 12 residues.